The rows below give T cell receptor beta chains drawn from one sample of a study of regulatory T cells in long-lasting Graves disease. TCRdb used MiXCR to reprocess the multiplex PCR reads, holding one entry per CDR3 protein. Among roughly 500,000 distinct CDR3 sequences listed, around a fifth were seen once. The sequencing here drew on peripheral blood mononuclear cells (PBMCs), taken when the disease was refractory, from a patient treated with antithyroid drugs. Every receptor here comes from a female donor with Graves disease. Each CDR3 is given with its conserved first and last residue. The D gene is left open where the match is weak. Only some rows state a clone size, as once, few, many or a class for expanded clones.

length	V	J	size	D	CDR3	DNA
16	TRBV19	TRBJ2-5	NA	NA	CASSRESTGFRETQYF	TGTGCCAGTAGTAGAGAGTCAACAGGGTTCCGGGAGACCCAGTACTTC
14	TRBV12-3/TRBV12-4	TRBJ1-1	many	NA	CASTPPRVNTEAFF	TGTGCCAGCACTCCCCCCAGGGTGAACACTGAAGCTTTCTTT
15	TRBV11-3	TRBJ2-5	few	NA	CASSLVDSPGETQYF	TGTGCCAGCAGCTTAGTCGATAGCCCGGGGGAGACCCAGTACTTC
15	TRBV7-2	TRBJ2-7	many	TRBD2	CASSYTSGRFSEQYF	TGTGCCAGCAGCTACACTAGCGGGAGATTTTCCGAGCAGTACTTC
17	TRBV25-1	TRBJ1-4	few	NA	CASSPLGEGATNEKLFF	TGTGCCAGCAGTCCTCTTGGAGAAGGGGCGACTAATGAAAAACTGTTTTTT
13	TRBV6-1	TRBJ1-1	few	NA	CASRPLTVSVAFF	TGTGCCAGCAGACCCCTGACAGTCTCGGTCGCTTTCTTT
13	TRBV28	TRBJ1-2	many	NA	CASSLWVSEGYTF	TGTGCCAGCAGTTTATGGGTATCCGAAGGCTACACCTTC
17	TRBV20-1	TRBJ2-7	NA	NA	CSALVPRGRLTLYEQYF	TGCAGTGCGCTAGTCCCCCGGGGCAGGCTGACCCTCTACGAGCAGTACTTC
15	TRBV29-1	TRBJ2-7	few	TRBD1	CSVATPGTGINEQYF	TGCAGCGTCGCAACGCCCGGGACAGGCATTAACGAGCAGTACTTC
17	TRBV19	TRBJ1-1	few	NA	CASSAYPTTGRDTEAFF	TGTGCCAGTAGTGCATACCCTACGACAGGACGGGACACTGAAGCTTTCTTT
14	TRBV19	TRBJ1-4	few	TRBD1	CASRKGGAAEKLFF	TGTGCCAGTAGGAAAGGGGGCGCGGCTGAAAAACTGTTTTTT
13	TRBV5-5	TRBJ2-5	many	NA	CASSLGWQETQYF	TGTGCCAGCAGCTTGGGGTGGCAAGAGACCCAGTACTTC
17	TRBV27	TRBJ2-4	many	TRBD2	CARLDRTSGSSKNIQYF	TGTGCCAGACTCGACAGGACTAGCGGGAGCTCCAAAAACATTCAGTACTTC
16	TRBV7-9	TRBJ1-5	few	TRBD1	CASSLGGDRYNQPQHF	TGTGCCAGCAGCTTAGGGGGGGACAGGTACAATCAGCCCCAGCATTTT
18	TRBV20-1	TRBJ2-7	NA	NA	CSARVGRVSHLLTYEQYF	TGCAGTGCTAGAGTTGGCAGAGTCTCGCATCTACTCACCTACGAGCAGTACTTC
15	TRBV12-3/TRBV12-4	TRBJ2-6	many	NA	CASSLGVSGANVLTF	TGTGCCAGCAGTCTTGGAGTCTCTGGGGCCAACGTCCTGACTTTC
13	TRBV18	TRBJ1-1	few	NA	CASSGNMNTEAFF	TGTGCCAGCTCAGGGAACATGAACACTGAAGCTTTCTTT
14	TRBV6-5	TRBJ2-7	many	NA	CASSYAGARYEQYF	TGTGCCAGCAGTTACGCGGGGGCGCGATACGAGCAGTACTTC
16	TRBV10-1	TRBJ2-1	NA	TRBD2	CASSDPGTSAYNEQFF	TGCGCCAGCAGTGACCCAGGGACTAGCGCATACAATGAGCAGTTCTTC
15	TRBV7-2	TRBJ2-4	many	NA	CASSRRGEALSIQYF	TGTGCCAGCAGCCGAAGGGGAGAAGCTCTGTCCATTCAGTACTTC
13	TRBV28	TRBJ1-2	many	NA	CASSLPQIYGYTF	TGTGCCAGCAGTTTACCACAGATCTATGGCTACACCTTC
14	TRBV28	TRBJ2-3	NA	NA	CASSPPISTDTQYF	TGTGCCAGCAGTCCACCCATAAGCACAGATACGCAGTATTTT
12	TRBV15	TRBJ1-6	few	NA	CATSRENSPLHF	TGTGCCACCAGCAGAGAGAATTCACCCCTCCACTTT
13	TRBV6-1	TRBJ1-1	many	NA	CASSRGFNTEAFF	TGTGCCAGCAGCAGGGGTTTCAACACTGAAGCTTTCTTT
12	TRBV12-3/TRBV12-4	TRBJ1-1	many	NA	CASSLEHHEAFF	TGTGCCAGCAGTTTAGAACACCATGAAGCTTTCTTT
12	TRBV15	TRBJ1-1	few	NA	CATGGGNTEAFF	TGTGCCACCGGGGGGGGAAACACTGAAGCTTTCTTT
16	TRBV6-1	TRBJ1-5	many	NA	CASSGSGTWNGQPQHF	TGTGCCAGCAGTGGATCCGGGACATGGAATGGGCAGCCCCAGCATTTT
11	TRBV20-1	TRBJ2-5	NA	NA	CSAAMGETQYF	TGCAGTGCTGCCATGGGGGAGACCCAGTACTTC
13	TRBV6-5	TRBJ1-1	many	NA	CASSSLLNTEAFF	TGTGCCAGCAGTTCACTATTGAACACTGAAGCTTTCTTT
12	TRBV29-1	TRBJ1-4	few	NA	CSVGEGPEKLFF	TGCAGCGTTGGTGAGGGTCCTGAAAAACTGTTTTTT
14	TRBV6-5	TRBJ2-2	NA	NA	CASSYSLGTGELFF	TGTGCCAGCAGTTACTCCCTGGGGACCGGGGAGCTGTTTTTT